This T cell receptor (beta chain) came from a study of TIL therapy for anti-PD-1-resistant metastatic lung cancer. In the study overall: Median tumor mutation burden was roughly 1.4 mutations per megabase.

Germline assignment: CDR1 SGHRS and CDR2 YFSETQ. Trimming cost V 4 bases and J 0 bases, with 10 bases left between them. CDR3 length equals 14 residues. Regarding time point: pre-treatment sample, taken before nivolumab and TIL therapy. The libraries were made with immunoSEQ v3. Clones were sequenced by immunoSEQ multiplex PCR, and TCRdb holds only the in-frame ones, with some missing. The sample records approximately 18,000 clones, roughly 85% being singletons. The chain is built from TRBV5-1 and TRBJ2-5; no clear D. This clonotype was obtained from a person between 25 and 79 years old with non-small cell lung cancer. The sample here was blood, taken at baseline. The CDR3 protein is CASSVQSDQETQYF. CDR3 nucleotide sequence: TGCGCCAGCAGCGTTCAAAGCGACCAAGAGACCCAGTACTTC.